The clone carrying this TCR beta chain came up a few times. V lost 5 bases, J lost 3 bases, and 8 bases stayed unmatched. This CDR3 contains 15 residues. The data were obtained in a study of T-cell reconstitution after alpha-beta-depleted transplantation in children. Construction of the TCRbeta library involved unique molecular identifiers. MiXCR, run by TCRdb on the PCR reads, gives a single entry per CDR3 protein. Of 490,000 or so distinct CDR3 sequences listed, around 13% were seen once; the top ten hold around 6%. The clonotype originates from a human donor who donated a stem cell graft to a child with combined immunodeficiency. The chain couples TRBV12-3 or TRBV12-4 to TRBJ2-7; 9 nucleotides align to TRBD2. Sequences were derived from PBMCs from the stem cell graft donor, sampled from the stem cell graft. The CDR3 DNA follows: TGTGCCAGCAGTCTTTCCGGGACTAGCAACTACGAGCAGTACTTC. Translated: CASSLSGTSNYEQYF.